The T cell receptor (beta chain) described here comes from a study of shared clonotypes between healthy human individuals. This table comes from immunoSEQ multiplex PCR, and its TCRdb copy is limited to in-frame clones, with some not included. The top ten clones hold over 1.3% of a sample with around 1 million clones, approximately 76% of them seen once. The CDR3 length is 14 residues. The germline CDR1 and CDR2 sequences are LNHDA and SQIVND (reference sequence). Comments on this clone: One end of the junction is discordant with germline, which a read error may explain.

The chain recombines TRBV19 with TRBJ2-7; 10 positions agree with TRBD2. The sequence derives from a man aged 18 to 35 in good health. The sequencing sample was made of memory CD4+ T cells sorted from blood. The subset was: CD45RA-negative fraction. CDR3 amino acids: CASSITSGAYEQYF. The CDR3 DNA sequence: TGCGCCAGTAGTATTACTAGCGGGGCCTACGAGCAGTACTTC.